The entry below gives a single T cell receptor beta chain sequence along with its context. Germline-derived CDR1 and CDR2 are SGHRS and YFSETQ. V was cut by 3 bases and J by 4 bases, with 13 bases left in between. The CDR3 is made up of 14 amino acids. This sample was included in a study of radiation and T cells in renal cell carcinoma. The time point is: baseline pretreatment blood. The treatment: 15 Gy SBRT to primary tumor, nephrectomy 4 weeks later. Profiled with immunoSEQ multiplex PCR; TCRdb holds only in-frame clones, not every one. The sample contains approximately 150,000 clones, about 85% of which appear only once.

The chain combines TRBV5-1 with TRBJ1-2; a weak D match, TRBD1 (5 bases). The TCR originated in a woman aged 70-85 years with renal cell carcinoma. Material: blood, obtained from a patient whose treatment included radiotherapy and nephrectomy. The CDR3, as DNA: TGCGCCAGCAGCTCGAATCAGGGCTTCTATGGCTACACCTTC. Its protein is CASSSNQGFYGYTF.